This TCR beta chain derives from a study of shared clonotypes between healthy human individuals (dated by TCRdb to about 2020). Notes on the research overall: A few men and two women, aged 18 to 49 years, made up the cohort. Libraries were prepared and TCR repertoires were sequenced by different laboratories using diverse techniques, in order to increase sequencing depth and limit assay-specific biases. Per donor, leukapheresis produced somewhere between about 0.85 and 10 billion PBMCs. For each donor, three plates each were used for CD4 naive and CD4 memory, two plates were used for CD8 naive, and one plate was used for CD8 memory. The study deeply sequenced blood TCR repertoires of five healthy adults to estimate repertoire size and the extent of clonotype sharing between individuals. Points the paper makes about the study in general: Compared with non-shared clonotypes, the clonotypes found in all four sorted-subset donors had higher generation probabilities. Sharing across four donors was observed for 5% to 6.5% of naive CD4, over 3% of naive CD8, 2% to 2.5% of memory CD4, and roughly 0.43% of memory CD8 clonotypes. Incomplete sequencing was indicated by rarefaction of sorted-subset datasets, despite the large sequencing depth. Naive subsets generally had larger estimated clonotype richness than memory subsets did. Based on pairwise subsampling, the degree of clonotype sharing among donors was expected to be affected by sequencing depth. Sampling was limited to blood, and TCR repertoires in tissue likely differ from TCR repertoires in blood. The genetic and exposure-history diversity represented was limited by the small number of donors.

About this clone itself: Its antigen is currently not known. Base qualities are not recorded, but no much larger clone differs from it by a single base.

The donors were healthy, HIV-negative adults with no recently reported acute infections or vaccinations. Only Caucasian adults living in Nashville, Tennessee, USA were represented among the donors. Magnetic negative selection was used to enrich CD4+ T cells, after which naive cells were positively selected on CD45RA and the negative fraction became the memory subset. Blood was collected by leukapheresis, and PBMCs were isolated by Ficoll-Histopaque density gradient centrifugation and then cryopreserved in liquid nitrogen vapor phase. Analytical flow cytometry was used to check the purity and quantity of every magnetically sorted T cell population. Each sorted fraction had its genomic DNA isolated and then quantified by UV absorbance on a Nanodrop 2000c. Trimming takes 9 bases off V and 5 bases off J; junction bases not matched to a gene: 24. Based on the germline V gene, the CDR1 and CDR2 sequences are SNHLY and FYNNEI. The CDR3 numbers 20 residues from cysteine through phenylalanine. The only DNA kept is the CDR3, 60 bases in frame from the first base.

Using the deep immunoSEQ assay, multiplex PCR amplified TCR CDR3 regions from genomic DNA. Genomic DNA extracted from each cell subset was distributed evenly over all wells of several immunoSEQ 96-well plates, and each plate served as one replicate. For sorted subsets, each replicate PCR was loaded with around 200 ng genomic DNA, equivalent to 30,000 to 35,000 T cell genomes. The purified libraries were quantified using a Qubit 3.0 fluorometer, sized with a Bioanalyzer 2100, and then quantified again using the KAPA Library Quantification kit. Every immunoSEQ 96-well plate was sequenced on a separate single-read 150-cycle Illumina NextSeq 550 flow cell. As for how the authors treated the data: Because the immunoSEQ output included only junctional sequences and no quality scores, the filtering could not be the same as the filtering used for full-length reads. To assign V/J genes and CDR3, sequences were annotated using PyIR, a Python wrapper for IgBLAST v1.9, with IMGT germline references. Reads were removed for weak V/J assignments (E-value above 1e-6), missing CDR3, stop codons, out-of-frame junctions, or ambiguous translated residues. V3J clonotypes were defined as sequences sharing the same inferred V gene, J gene, and CDR3 amino acid sequence. To compute the percentage overlap between repertoires, the number of shared unique clonotypes was divided by the size of the smaller repertoire. RTK rarefaction, the Chao1 estimator, and Recon v2.1 estimates of unobserved clonotypes were used to assess repertoire richness. Generation probabilities for all TCRbeta clonotypes obtained by the gDNA method from a handful of donors were computed using OLGA. TCRdb retrieved this table from immuneACCESS and kept in-frame rearrangements only. Not all clones are present; in checked studies, unresolved V genes account for under half, and no reason is known for the remainder. The V and J calls and clone size come from that table; D and trimming were worked out from the DNA. This sample comprises more than 200,000 clones, approximately 70% of them detected only once. 11% of the sample is held by the ten biggest clonotypes.

The sequenced sample consisted of memory CD4+ T cells sorted from blood. The sample's cell subset or site label, in plain terms: CD45RA-negative fraction. The V gene is TRBV2 and the J gene is TRBJ2-3; 12 bases in between match TRBD1. This receptor was taken from a young man in good health. Read as DNA, the sequence is TGTGCCAGTAGACCGGGACAGGGGGCTGTGGGAGGGCAAGCGAAAGATACGCAGTATTTT. The encoded protein is CASRPGQGAVGGQAKDTQYF.